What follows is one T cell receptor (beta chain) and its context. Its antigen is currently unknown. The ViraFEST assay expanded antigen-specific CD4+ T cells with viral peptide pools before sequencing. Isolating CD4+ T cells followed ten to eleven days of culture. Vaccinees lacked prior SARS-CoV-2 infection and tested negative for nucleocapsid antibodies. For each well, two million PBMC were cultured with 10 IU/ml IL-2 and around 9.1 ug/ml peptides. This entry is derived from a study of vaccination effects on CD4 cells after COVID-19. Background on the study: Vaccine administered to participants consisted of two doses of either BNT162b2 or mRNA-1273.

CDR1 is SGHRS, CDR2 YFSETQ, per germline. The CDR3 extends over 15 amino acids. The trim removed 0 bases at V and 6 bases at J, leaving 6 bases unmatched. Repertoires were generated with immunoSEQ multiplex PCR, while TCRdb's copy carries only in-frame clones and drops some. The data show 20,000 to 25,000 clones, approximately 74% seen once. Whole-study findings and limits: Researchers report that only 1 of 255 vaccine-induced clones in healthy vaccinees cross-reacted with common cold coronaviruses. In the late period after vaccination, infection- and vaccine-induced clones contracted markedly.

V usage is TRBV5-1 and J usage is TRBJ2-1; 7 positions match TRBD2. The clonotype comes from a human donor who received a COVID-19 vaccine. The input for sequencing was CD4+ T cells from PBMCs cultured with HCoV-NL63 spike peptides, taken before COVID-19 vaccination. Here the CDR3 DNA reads TGCGCCAGCAGCTTGGGCGGGGGAAACTCCAATGAGCAGTTCTTC. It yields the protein CASSLGGGNSNEQFF.